This is a list of T cell receptor beta chains from one sample in a study of PD-1 blockade in classical Hodgkin lymphoma. Using immunoSEQ multiplex PCR, the repertoire was profiled, and TCRdb retains in-frame clones only, with some absent. Of about 15,000 clones listed, over 80% were seen once; the top ten hold over 35%. The sample here was peripheral blood mononuclear cells (PBMCs), taken before the second cycle of nivolumab. These receptors were taken from a human donor with classical Hodgkin lymphoma. CDR3s include the opening cysteine and the closing phenylalanine or tryptophan.

V gene,J gene,CDR3 protein
TRBV6-5,TRBJ1-1,CASSAQGFEAFF
TRBV11-2,TRBJ2-6,CASKDRAGANVLTF
TRBV10-3,TRBJ2-7,CAISVGTSYEQYF
TRBV5-1,TRBJ1-2,CASSLEGVPDRVPGYTF
TRBV18,TRBJ2-5,CASSRTTGTQETQYF
TRBV11-2,TRBJ2-1,CASSQGLAGYNEQFF
TRBV2,TRBJ2-7,CASKMRAGGGSTYEQYF
TRBV7-9,TRBJ2-7,CASSYSGTLLGEQYF
TRBV18,TRBJ2-4,CASSRKTVGQALAKNIQYF
TRBV11-2,TRBJ2-7,CASSPDYEQYF
TRBV7-9,TRBJ2-2,CASSHANTGELFF
TRBV11-3,TRBJ2-7,CASSSTGKGYEQYF
TRBV10-1,TRBJ1-2,CASSDGYGYTF
TRBV30,TRBJ1-2,CAWSVRVNYGYTF
TRBV18,TRBJ2-7,CASSPSLYDRGHEQYF
TRBV6-5,TRBJ1-3,CASNLDGSSGNTIYF
TRBV10-3,TRBJ1-1,CAISLQGGNTEAFF
TRBV7-3,TRBJ1-1,CASSFLMNTEAFF
TRBV6-1,TRBJ2-5,CASRGQGVETQYF
TRBV16,TRBJ1-5,CASSQTDRGRQHF
TRBV9,TRBJ2-3,CASSATRVADTQYF
TRBV19,TRBJ1-5,CASSIAGNQPQHF
TRBV6-5,TRBJ1-2,CASSYTRVVGYGYTF
TRBV5-5,TRBJ2-1,CASSLVGQGTNEQFF
TRBV5-4,TRBJ2-7,CASSEDRGVYEQYF
TRBV5-1,TRBJ1-3,CASSSARGPGNTIYF
TRBV27,TRBJ2-7,CASRMGQGPSYEQYF
TRBV7-6,TRBJ2-3,CASSLGGAGVTDTQYF
TRBV27,TRBJ2-7,CASSAIADRTPRSEQYF
TRBV18,TRBJ1-1,CASSPSGAGTDTYTEAFF
TRBV9,TRBJ1-2,CASSVGGTLRGGYTF
TRBV5-1,TRBJ2-3,CASRKGDTDTQYF
TRBV19,TRBJ2-1,CASSIGPLEHNEQFF
TRBV27,TRBJ1-5,CASSILGSNQPQHF
TRBV7-9,TRBJ2-1,CASSPRGTEEQFF
TRBV13,TRBJ2-1,CASSLALAGVLRYNEQFF
TRBV6-5,TRBJ2-1,CASRLPTSGTEQFF
TRBV10-1,TRBJ2-3,CASSGPGASTDTQYF
TRBV2,TRBJ1-5,CASSVRGSSNQPQHF
TRBV2,TRBJ1-1,CASSPQGTLTEAFF
TRBV5-1,TRBJ2-3,CASSLASTDTQYF
TRBV9,TRBJ1-3,CASSRQGSLLSGNTIYF
TRBV19,TRBJ1-5,CARAGQGVHQPQHF
TRBV10-3,TRBJ2-7,CAISGKGEQYF
TRBV30,TRBJ1-6,CAWSVLARGGSPLHF
TRBV4-2,TRBJ1-1,CASSQDSYAAGERSEAFF
TRBV4-2,TRBJ2-3,CASSHRLAGGTDTQYF
TRBV7-8,TRBJ1-5,CASSLVPYQPQHF
TRBV11-2,TRBJ2-3,CASSKISGGEYTQYF
TRBV7-2,TRBJ1-1,CASSVRGMNTEAFF